This is a list of T cell receptor beta chains from one sample in a study of T cells in Graves' hyperthyroidism and ophthalmopathy. TCRdb analysed the multiplex PCR reads with MiXCR anew, one entry per CDR3 protein. The sample has about 600,000 distinct CDR3 sequences; about a sixth are singletons. The specimen sequenced was blood. The origin of the receptors is a woman in her thirties or forties with Graves' ophthalmopathy. CDR3s include the opening cysteine and the closing phenylalanine or tryptophan. Each record gives: D gene, V gene, J gene, clone size, CDR3 protein, CDR3 DNA. D genes are given only for firm matches. A clone size is listed for some rows: how often the clone was seen (once, few, many), or a class if it is expanded.

.	TRBV7-9	TRBJ2-3	many	CASSEVGGLVADTQYF	TGTGCCAGCAGCGAAGTAGGGGGGCTCGTCGCAGATACGCAGTATTTT
.	TRBV6-1	TRBJ2-3	few	CASSDRAGDTQYF	TGTGCCAGCAGTGACAGGGCGGGAGATACGCAGTATTTT
TRBD2	TRBV2	TRBJ2-4	.	CASRAGGAAKNIQYF	TGTGCCAGCAGAGCGGGGGGGGCGGCCAAAAACATTCAGTACTTC
TRBD2	TRBV20-1	TRBJ2-4	many	CSASYGGENIQYF	TGCAGTGCTAGCTATGGGGGGGAAAACATTCAGTACTTC
TRBD2	TRBV15	TRBJ2-1	many	CATSRDRLAGVGYNEQFF	TGTGCCACCAGCAGAGATCGGCTAGCGGGAGTGGGTTACAATGAGCAGTTCTTC
TRBD1	TRBV4-1	TRBJ2-7	.	CASSQTGTGGKEQYF	TGCGCCAGCAGCCAAACCGGGACAGGGGGCAAAGAGCAGTACTTC
.	TRBV28	TRBJ2-1	many	CASSWGVRGNEQFF	TGTGCCAGCAGTTGGGGGGTTAGGGGGAATGAGCAGTTCTTC
TRBD1	TRBV7-6	TRBJ2-3	few	CASSFRGGPSTDTQYF	TGTGCCAGCAGCTTTCGAGGGGGCCCAAGCACAGATACGCAGTATTTT
.	TRBV7-9	TRBJ2-3	many	CASSLGTDVTDTQYF	TGTGCCAGCAGCCTAGGGACTGATGTCACAGATACGCAGTATTTT
TRBD2	TRBV10-3	TRBJ2-1	few	CAISFMPGTSGGFNEQFF	TGTGCCATCAGTTTTATGCCGGGGACTAGCGGGGGTTTCAATGAGCAGTTCTTC
.	TRBV5-1	TRBJ2-7	.	CASSLGLAPFEQYF	TGCGCCAGCAGCTTGGGCCTAGCACCCTTCGAGCAGTACTTC
.	TRBV27	TRBJ2-3	many	CASQGGLDTQYF	TGTGCCAGCCAGGGGGGACTTGATACGCAGTATTTT
.	TRBV20-1	TRBJ2-7	.	CSARDDPNRPSYEQYF	TGCAGTGCTAGAGATGATCCCAACAGACCCTCCTACGAGCAGTACTTC
.	TRBV7-9	TRBJ1-1	.	CASSFNPGGEAFF	TGTGCCAGCAGCTTTAACCCTGGGGGTGAAGCTTTCTTT
TRBD2	TRBV2	TRBJ2-3	many	CASSLAASGSVTDTQYF	TGTGCCAGCAGTTTAGCGGCTAGCGGCTCGGTCACAGATACGCAGTATTTT
.	TRBV29-1	TRBJ1-1	few	CSAYRTGRGTEAFF	TGCAGCGCTTATCGGACCGGTCGGGGCACTGAAGCTTTCTTT
.	TRBV20-1	TRBJ1-1	many	CSARDRENTEAFF	TGCAGTGCTAGAGATAGAGAGAACACTGAAGCTTTCTTT
TRBD1	TRBV7-8	TRBJ1-5	many	CASSLVTGGPQPQHF	TGTGCCAGCAGCTTAGTGACAGGGGGCCCTCAGCCCCAGCATTTT
.	TRBV5-1	TRBJ2-7	many	CASSTDRAIQQYF	TGCGCCAGCAGCACTGACCGGGCCATACAGCAGTACTTC
.	TRBV9	TRBJ2-1	few	CASSVGGLSYNEQFF	TGTGCCAGCAGCGTAGGGGGACTGTCCTACAATGAGCAGTTCTTC
TRBD1	TRBV6-4	TRBJ1-4	.	CASSYPGRGNEKLFF	TGTGCCAGCAGTTACCCGGGCAGGGGGAATGAAAAACTGTTTTTT
TRBD2	TRBV24-1	TRBJ2-2	few	CATSDFRGRSGSSPGELFF	TGTGCCACCAGTGATTTTCGGGGACGTAGCGGGAGTTCCCCCGGGGAGCTGTTTTTT
TRBD1	TRBV29-1	TRBJ2-6	few	CSVSPFPGQGNLSGANVLTF	TGCAGCGTTTCCCCCTTTCCGGGACAGGGGAACCTATCTGGGGCCAACGTCCTGACTTTC
.	TRBV19	TRBJ2-1	.	CASRFGGRSNEQFF	TGTGCCAGCCGATTTGGAGGGCGTTCCAATGAGCAGTTCTTC
.	TRBV28	TRBJ1-2	.	CASSVQGIGYYGYTF	TGTGCCAGCAGTGTACAGGGAATCGGGTATTATGGCTACACCTTC
TRBD1	TRBV2	TRBJ2-2	many	CASRTYRGSNTGELFF	TGTGCCAGCAGAACCTACAGGGGATCGAACACCGGGGAGCTGTTTTTT
.	TRBV28	TRBJ1-1	many	CASSRLINTEAFF	TGTGCCAGCAGTAGACTGATAAACACTGAAGCTTTCTTT